This T cell receptor beta chain was identified during a study of T cell responses to AZD1222 COVID-19 vaccine. Researchers grouped second doses given at about 4 or about 12 weeks into one pool. As for this clone: The antigen remains unidentified.

Study results and limitations: Seropositive status at baseline applied to only five or six AZD1222 recipients.

V was trimmed by 2 bases and J by 4 bases, leaving 11 bases between them. The CDR3 contains 14 residues. CDR1 is KGHSH and CDR2 is LQKENI in the germline V gene. The protocol was immunoSEQ multiplex PCR, while the TCRdb copy is restricted to in-frame clones and leaves out a portion. The repertoire consists of some 84,000 clones, with 87% occurring once and the leading ten covering around a tenth. This chain connects TRBV18 to TRBJ1-2; D is unresolved. Sequences were derived from peripheral blood, sampled 28 days after the second AZD1222 dose. This clonotype was obtained from an adult who received the AZD1222 COVID-19 vaccine. CDR3 sequence reads: CASSPDLSGYGYTF. The CDR3 DNA follows: TGTGCCAGCTCACCAGACCTCTCTGGCTATGGCTACACCTTC.